This is a list of T cell receptor beta chains from one sample in a study of blood T cell repertoires in COVID-19. Generated by immunoSEQ multiplex PCR, the TCRdb table keeps only in-frame clones and is missing some. The sample has roughly 150,000 clones, over 80% seen once. Sequencing used PBMCs or T cells enriched from blood (not recorded which). These receptors were obtained from a man aged 65 to 85 who had been exposed to COVID-19. Both conserved end residues are part of each CDR3. The order of the fields is CDR3 length, V gene, CDR3 protein.

>16|TRBV19
CASKIQGSRGNEKLFF
>11|TRBV7-6
CASSLTGEAFF
>15|TRBV19
CASSIRGRASTEAFF
>19|TRBV27
CASSLRGGWVFGLNYGYTF
>10|TRBV30
CVVAGQGAFF
>16|TRBV14
CASSPRGTGQLNEQFF
>14|TRBV11-2
CASSSSTGKLGYTF
>15|TRBV30
CAWSDGQGGLYGYTF
>16|TRBV28
CASSPTRAGRNNEQFF
>13|TRBV7-2
CASSPEGNQPQHF
>17|TRBV5-1
CASSLQGDAGSGNTIYF
>15|TRBV4-1
CASSQVAGGGTEAFF
>15|TRBV7-9
CASSFVGQGDNEQYF
>14|TRBV5-1
CASSYGGVADTQYF
>17|TRBV27
CASSPGGTSGVYNEQFF
>16|TRBV5-6
CASSFQAAGARETQYF
>14|TRBV5-6
CASSTGTGNQPQHF
>14|TRBV9
CASSRAGGIYEQYF